The rows below give T cell receptor beta chains drawn from one sample of a study of Ad26.COV2.S vaccination and SARS-CoV-2 variants. TCRdb keeps only in-frame clones here, not all; method: immunoSEQ multiplex PCR. The sample holds about 320,000 clones, about 86% seen once. Sequencing was performed on peripheral blood, taken in a trial of Ad26.COV2.S vaccine versus placebo. The receptor source for this set is a person between 18 and 60 years old who received the Ad26.COV2.S COVID-19 vaccine or a placebo. Both conserved end residues are part of each CDR3. A D gene is named only where the DNA matches it firmly. A clone size is listed for some rows: how often the clone was seen (once, few, many), or a class if it is expanded.

TRBV5-1	TRBJ2-2	once	NA	TGCGCCAGCAGTTTAGGTTACGGCCGTGGGGACACCGGGGAGCTGTTTTTT	CASSLGYGRGDTGELFF
TRBV7-2	TRBJ2-3	few	NA	TGTGCCAGCAGCTTCGGGGGGCGGGGATCCACAGATACGCAGTATTTT	CASSFGGRGSTDTQYF
TRBV4-1	TRBJ1-1	NA	NA	TGCGCCAGCAGCTCTTCCTTTCGGGGTATGAACACTGAAGCTTTCTTT	CASSSSFRGMNTEAFF
TRBV6-4	TRBJ1-1	once	TRBD1	TGTGCCAGCAGTCAAAGAGTAGTCCGGGACAGGGGAGGGTACACTGAAGCTTTCTTT	CASSQRVVRDRGGYTEAFF
TRBV5-5	TRBJ2-1	once	TRBD1	TGTGCCAGCAGCTTAGTTGGACAGGTTGGTAATGAGCAGTTCTTC	CASSLVGQVGNEQFF
TRBV19	TRBJ2-2	once	TRBD1	TGTGCCACCCCAGACAGGGGGTCCGGGGAGCTGTTTTTT	CATPDRGSGELFF
TRBV12-3/TRBV12-4	TRBJ2-7	NA	NA	TGTGCCAGCAGTTTTGGTGGGAGGCTCGAGCAGTACTTC	CASSFGGRLEQYF
TRBV7-9	TRBJ1-1	NA	NA	TGTGCCAGCAGCTTAGTAAGCGAAGCTTTCTTT	CASSLVSEAFF
TRBV7-2	TRBJ1-6	NA	TRBD1	TGTGCCAGCAGCTTACCCCTAGGACAGGGCGTCGGATCACCCCTCCACTTT	CASSLPLGQGVGSPLHF
TRBV15	TRBJ1-2	NA	NA	TGTGCCACCAGCATAGACGGGGGGCCATATGGCTACACCTTC	CATSIDGGPYGYTF
TRBV5-1	TRBJ2-7	NA	TRBD1	TGCGCCAGCAGCCCTACGGGACAGGGGCCCGACCCTCCCCTCTTC	CASSPTGQGPDPPLF
TRBV7-8	TRBJ2-7	NA	NA	TGTGCCAGCAGCTTAGCGCCCGGTAGGGTGGACTACGAGCAGTACTTC	CASSLAPGRVDYEQYF
TRBV5-6	TRBJ1-1	NA	NA	TGTGCCAGCAGCTGGGCTTCTGAAGCTTTCTTT	CASSWASEAFF
TRBV19	TRBJ1-4	NA	TRBD1	TGTGCCAGTACCCCCTTACAGGGGGCAGGAGAAAAACTGTTTTTT	CASTPLQGAGEKLFF
TRBV18	TRBJ2-1	NA	TRBD1	TGTGCCAGCTCACCTTCCATACGGGACAGGGGAGTATTTGGCAATGAGCAGTTCTTC	CASSPSIRDRGVFGNEQFF
TRBV30	TRBJ2-7	NA	NA	TGTGCCTGGAGTCCCCCCCCATTCCGGGGGAGCTCCTACGAGCAGTACTTC	CAWSPPPFRGSSYEQYF
TRBV7-8	TRBJ1-4	NA	NA	TGTGCCAGCAGCTCTCCGAACCGGGTTGTTGCAACTAATGAAAAACTGTTTTTT	CASSSPNRVVATNEKLFF
TRBV5-6	TRBJ1-4	NA	NA	TGTGCCAGCAGCTTGAGGCAGCTGAATGAAAAACTGTTTTTT	CASSLRQLNEKLFF
TRBV2	TRBJ1-5	NA	TRBD1	TGTGCCAGCAGTACAGGGGGTTATAGCAATCAGCCCCAGCATTTT	CASSTGGYSNQPQHF
TRBV5-1	TRBJ2-2	NA	TRBD1	TGCGCCAGCATCGGGGGACAGGGTGATACCGGGGAGCTGTTTTTT	CASIGGQGDTGELFF
TRBV30	TRBJ1-1	NA	NA	TGTGCCCATGCGGGGGGCGTCGAAGCTTTCTTT	CAHAGGVEAFF
TRBV12-3/TRBV12-4	TRBJ1-3	NA	NA	TGTGCCAGCAGTGGCATACATGGAAACACCATATATTTT	CASSGIHGNTIYF
TRBV19	TRBJ2-6	NA	NA	TGTGCCAGTAGTATCTCAGGCTCTGGGGCCAACGTCCTGACTTTC	CASSISGSGANVLTF
TRBV28	TRBJ2-1	NA	TRBD1	TGTGCCAGCAGTTTAGGACAGGGAGGAGGTGAGCAGTTCTTC	CASSLGQGGGEQFF
TRBV2	TRBJ1-1	few	NA	TGTGCCACCCGGACAGACTTGAACACTGAAGCTTTCTTT	CATRTDLNTEAFF
TRBV9	TRBJ2-1	NA	NA	TGTGCCAGCAGCGCTTACGGTGGGGTCAATGAGCAGTTCTTC	CASSAYGGVNEQFF
TRBV7-2	TRBJ2-7	NA	NA	TGTGCCAGCAAATTATACCTTGGGATCCTGTACGAGCAGTACTTC	CASKLYLGILYEQYF
TRBV11-2	TRBJ2-7	NA	NA	TGTGCCAGCGGATCGCGGGAGCAGTACTTC	CASGSREQYF
TRBV10-2	TRBJ2-2	few	NA	TGCGCCAGCAGTGAGTCAATGGGGAGGACGCCGCCCTCCGGGGAGCTGTTTTTT	CASSESMGRTPPSGELFF
TRBV24-1	TRBJ2-1	NA	TRBD1	TGTGCCACCAGATCAGGGGGCGGCAATGAGCAGTTCTTC	CATRSGGGNEQFF
TRBV7-2	TRBJ1-1	NA	NA	TGTGCCAGTTCATTCCGGGACACTGAAGCTTTCTTT	CASSFRDTEAFF
TRBV2	TRBJ1-5	few	NA	TGTGCCAGCACCAAAGATTGGGGTCTGGCCCAGCATTTT	CASTKDWGLAQHF
TRBV12-5	TRBJ1-3	NA	NA	TGTGCTAGTGGTCCGCCAAGGACCTCTGGAAACACCATATATTTT	CASGPPRTSGNTIYF
TRBV15	TRBJ1-2	NA	NA	TGTGCCACCAGCAGAGGTGGTACAGGAGTCTATGGCTACACCTTC	CATSRGGTGVYGYTF
TRBV4-1	TRBJ2-7	few	TRBD1	TGCGCCAGCAGCCAAGTTTCTGGTAGGGGGCGGCTCTACGAGCAGTACTTC	CASSQVSGRGRLYEQYF
TRBV19	TRBJ2-2	NA	NA	TGTGCCAGCAAGCGGAGGGACACCGGGGAGCTGTTTTTT	CASKRRDTGELFF
TRBV14	TRBJ1-3	NA	NA	TGTGCCAGCAGCCAATCCGGGACACAAGAAAAACCCTCTGGAAACACCATATATTTT	CASSQSGTQEKPSGNTIYF